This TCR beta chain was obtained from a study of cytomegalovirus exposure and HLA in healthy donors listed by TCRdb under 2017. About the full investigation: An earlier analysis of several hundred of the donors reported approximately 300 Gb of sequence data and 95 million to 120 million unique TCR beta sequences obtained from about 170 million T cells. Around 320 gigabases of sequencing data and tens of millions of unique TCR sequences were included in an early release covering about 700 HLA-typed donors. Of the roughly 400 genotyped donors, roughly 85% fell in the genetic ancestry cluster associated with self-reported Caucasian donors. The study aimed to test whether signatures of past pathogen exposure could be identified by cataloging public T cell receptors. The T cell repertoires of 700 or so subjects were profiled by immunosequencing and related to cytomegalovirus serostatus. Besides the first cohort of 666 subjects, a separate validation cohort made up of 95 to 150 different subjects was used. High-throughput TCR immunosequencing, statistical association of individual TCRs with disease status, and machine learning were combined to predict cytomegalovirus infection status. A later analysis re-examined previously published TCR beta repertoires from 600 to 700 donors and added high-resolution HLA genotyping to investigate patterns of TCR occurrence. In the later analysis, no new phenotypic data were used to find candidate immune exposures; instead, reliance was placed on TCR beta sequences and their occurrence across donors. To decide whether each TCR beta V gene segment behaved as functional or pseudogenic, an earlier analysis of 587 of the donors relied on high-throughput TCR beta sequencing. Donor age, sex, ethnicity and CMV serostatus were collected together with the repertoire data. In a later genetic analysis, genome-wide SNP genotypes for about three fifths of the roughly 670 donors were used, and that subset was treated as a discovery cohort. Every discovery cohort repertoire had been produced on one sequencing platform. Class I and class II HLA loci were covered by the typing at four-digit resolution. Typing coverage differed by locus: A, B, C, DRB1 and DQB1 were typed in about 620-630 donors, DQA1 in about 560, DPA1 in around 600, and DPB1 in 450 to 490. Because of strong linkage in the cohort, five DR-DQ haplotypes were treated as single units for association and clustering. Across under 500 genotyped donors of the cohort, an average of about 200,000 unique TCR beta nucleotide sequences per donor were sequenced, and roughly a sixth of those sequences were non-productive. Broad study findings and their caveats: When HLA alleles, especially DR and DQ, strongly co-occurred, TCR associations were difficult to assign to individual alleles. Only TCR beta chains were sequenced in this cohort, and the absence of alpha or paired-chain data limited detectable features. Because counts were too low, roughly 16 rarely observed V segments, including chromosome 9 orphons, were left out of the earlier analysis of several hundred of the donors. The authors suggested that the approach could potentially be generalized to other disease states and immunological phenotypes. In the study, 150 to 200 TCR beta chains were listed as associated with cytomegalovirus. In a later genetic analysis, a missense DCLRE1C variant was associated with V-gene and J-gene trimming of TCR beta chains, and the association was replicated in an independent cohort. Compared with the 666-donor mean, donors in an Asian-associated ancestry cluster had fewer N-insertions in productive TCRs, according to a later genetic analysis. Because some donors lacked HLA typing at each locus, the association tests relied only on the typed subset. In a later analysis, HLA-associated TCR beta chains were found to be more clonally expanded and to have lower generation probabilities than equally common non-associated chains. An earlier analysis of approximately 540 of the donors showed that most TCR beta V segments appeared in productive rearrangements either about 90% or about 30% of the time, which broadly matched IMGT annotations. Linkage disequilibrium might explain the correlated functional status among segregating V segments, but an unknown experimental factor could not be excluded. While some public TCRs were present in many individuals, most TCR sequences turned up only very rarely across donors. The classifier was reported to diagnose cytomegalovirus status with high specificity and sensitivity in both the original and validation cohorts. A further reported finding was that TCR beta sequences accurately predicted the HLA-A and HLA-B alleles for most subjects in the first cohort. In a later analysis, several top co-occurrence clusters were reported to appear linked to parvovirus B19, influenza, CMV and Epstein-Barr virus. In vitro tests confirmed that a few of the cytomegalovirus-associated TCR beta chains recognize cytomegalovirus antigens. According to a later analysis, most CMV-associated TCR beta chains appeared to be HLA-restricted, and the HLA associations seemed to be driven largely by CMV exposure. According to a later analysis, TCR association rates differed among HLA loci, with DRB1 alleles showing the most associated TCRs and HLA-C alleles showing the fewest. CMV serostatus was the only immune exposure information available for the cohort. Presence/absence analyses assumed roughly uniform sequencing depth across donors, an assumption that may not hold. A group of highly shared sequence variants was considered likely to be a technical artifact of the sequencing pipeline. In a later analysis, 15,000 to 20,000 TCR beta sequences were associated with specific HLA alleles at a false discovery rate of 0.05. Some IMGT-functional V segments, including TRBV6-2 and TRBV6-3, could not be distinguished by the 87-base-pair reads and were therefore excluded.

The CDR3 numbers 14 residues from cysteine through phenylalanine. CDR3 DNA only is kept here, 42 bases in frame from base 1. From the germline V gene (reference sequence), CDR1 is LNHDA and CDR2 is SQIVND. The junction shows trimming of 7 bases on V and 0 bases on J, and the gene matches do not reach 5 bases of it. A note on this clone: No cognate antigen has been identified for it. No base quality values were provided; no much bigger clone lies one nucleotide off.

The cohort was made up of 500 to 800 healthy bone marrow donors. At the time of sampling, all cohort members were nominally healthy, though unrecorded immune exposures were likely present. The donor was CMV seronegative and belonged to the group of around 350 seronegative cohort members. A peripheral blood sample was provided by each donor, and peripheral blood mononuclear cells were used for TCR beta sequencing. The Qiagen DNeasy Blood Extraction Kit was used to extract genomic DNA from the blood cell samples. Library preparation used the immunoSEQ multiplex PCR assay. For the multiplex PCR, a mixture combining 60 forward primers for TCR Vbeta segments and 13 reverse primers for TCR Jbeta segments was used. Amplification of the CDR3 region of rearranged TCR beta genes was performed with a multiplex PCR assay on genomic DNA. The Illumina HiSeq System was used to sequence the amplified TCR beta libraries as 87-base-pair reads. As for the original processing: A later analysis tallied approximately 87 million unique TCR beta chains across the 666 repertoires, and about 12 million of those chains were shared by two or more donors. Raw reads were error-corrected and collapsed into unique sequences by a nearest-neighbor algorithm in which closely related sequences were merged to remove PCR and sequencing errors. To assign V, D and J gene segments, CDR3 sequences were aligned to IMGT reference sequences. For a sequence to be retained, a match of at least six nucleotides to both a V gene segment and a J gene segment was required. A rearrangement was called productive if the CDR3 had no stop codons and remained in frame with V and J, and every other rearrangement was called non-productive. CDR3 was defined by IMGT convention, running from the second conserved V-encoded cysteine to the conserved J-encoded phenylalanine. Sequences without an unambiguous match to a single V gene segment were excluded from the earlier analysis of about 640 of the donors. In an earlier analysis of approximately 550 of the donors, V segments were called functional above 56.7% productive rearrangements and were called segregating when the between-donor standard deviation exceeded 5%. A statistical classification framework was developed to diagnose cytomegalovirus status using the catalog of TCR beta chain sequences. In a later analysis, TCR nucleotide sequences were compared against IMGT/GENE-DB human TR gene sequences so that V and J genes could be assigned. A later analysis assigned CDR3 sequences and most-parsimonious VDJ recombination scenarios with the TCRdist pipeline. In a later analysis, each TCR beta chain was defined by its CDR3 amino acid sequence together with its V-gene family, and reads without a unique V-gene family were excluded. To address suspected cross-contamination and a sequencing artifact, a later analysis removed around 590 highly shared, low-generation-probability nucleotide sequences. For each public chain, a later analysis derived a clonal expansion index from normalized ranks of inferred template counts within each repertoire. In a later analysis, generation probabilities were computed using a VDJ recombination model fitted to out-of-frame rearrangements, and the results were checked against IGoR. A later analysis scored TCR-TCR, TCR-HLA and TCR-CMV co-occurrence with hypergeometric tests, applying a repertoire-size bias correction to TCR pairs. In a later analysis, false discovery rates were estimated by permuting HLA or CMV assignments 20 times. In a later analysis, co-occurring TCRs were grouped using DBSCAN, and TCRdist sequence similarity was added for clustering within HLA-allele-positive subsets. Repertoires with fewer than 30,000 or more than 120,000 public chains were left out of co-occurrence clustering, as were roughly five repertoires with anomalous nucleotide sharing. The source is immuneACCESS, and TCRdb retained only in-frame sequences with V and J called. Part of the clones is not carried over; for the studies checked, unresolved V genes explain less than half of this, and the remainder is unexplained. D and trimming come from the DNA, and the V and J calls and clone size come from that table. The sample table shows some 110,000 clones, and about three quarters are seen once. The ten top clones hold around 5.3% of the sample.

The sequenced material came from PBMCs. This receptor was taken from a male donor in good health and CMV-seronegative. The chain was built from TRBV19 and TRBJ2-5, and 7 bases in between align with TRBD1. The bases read TGTGCCAGTAAGAGGGGGCGCCACCAAGAGACCCAGTACTTC. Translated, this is CASKRGRHQETQYF.